The 4 T cell receptor beta chains below all came from one sample that was sequenced in a study of cytomegalovirus exposure and HLA in healthy donors. The PCR made use of 60 Vbeta and 13 Jbeta primers. Libraries were prepared by immunoSEQ multiplex PCR; TCRdb keeps only in-frame clonotypes and omits some of them. The sample has about 190,000 clones; around 75% are singletons. Input material: PBMCs. These receptors all come from a woman aged 50 to 60 in good health and CMV-seronegative.

About this clone: The sample holds other DNA sequences that translate to the same CDR3. The chain joins TRBV9 to TRBJ2-5, with 9 positions matching TRBD2. The CDR3 totals 14 residues. CDR1 is SGDLS, CDR2 YYNGEE, per germline. V lost 2 bases to trimming and J lost 2 bases; unmatched junction nucleotides: 1. The CDR3 protein is CASSVAGGQETQYF. CDR3 nucleotides: TGTGCCAGCAGCGTCGCGGGGGGGCAAGAGACCCAGTACTTC.

This clone was recorded at least ten times. The chain joins TRBV10-3 to TRBJ1-1; 8 nucleotides align to TRBD1. V dropped 2 bases and J dropped 3; count of bases not matched to a gene: 5. Looked up from germline, CDR1 is ENHRY and CDR2 is SYGVKD. CDR3 length: 15 amino acids. The CDR3 DNA reads TGTGCCATCAGTGAGCCTGGACAGGGAGACACTGAAGCTTTCTTT. Protein: CAISEPGQGDTEAFF.

The chain uses TRBV7-4 and TRBJ2-6; a possible D gene is TRBD2 (6 bases). This CDR3 region has 19 residues. With 10 bases removed from V and 2 bases from J, the gap between germline ends came to 27 bases. CDR1 is SGHVT, CDR2 SQSDAQ, per germline. CDR3 residues: CAILKTGREVSPGANVLTF. CDR3 DNA: TGTGCCATCCTCAAAACGGGCAGGGAGGTTTCCCCTGGGGCCAACGTCCTGACTTTC.

The chain couples TRBV28 to TRBJ1-2; no clear D. This CDR3 is 15 amino acids long. The germline CDR1 and CDR2 sequences are MDHEN and SYDVKM. Trimming stripped 2 bases from V and 4 bases from J, with 14 bases between. As DNA, the CDR3 is TGTGCCAGCAGTTTAATCCCCACAGTGCTCTATGGCTACACCTTC. It translates to CASSLIPTVLYGYTF.